This T cell receptor beta chain was found in a study of beta chain features in type 1 diabetes. For this clone: Its antigen is as yet unknown.

CD4+ cells of the naive, central memory, regulatory and stem cell-like memory types were sorted via CD45RO/CCR7/CD25/CD127/CD95/CD27. Purity above 95% was achieved in all sorted populations. The study reverse transcribed the entire isolated RNA, so it sequenced expressed TCRB transcripts. Sequencing was performed with immunoSEQ multiplex PCR; in TCRdb, only in-frame clones are kept and a portion is missing. The sample includes under 400,000 clones, around 12% of them seen just once. Trimming removed 4 bases from V and 5 bases from J, with 8 bases in between. Germline V lookup: CDR1 SNHLY, CDR2 FYNNEI. This CDR3 contains 12 residues. Findings and caveats of the study: For Type 1 diabetes patients, all four CD4+ subsets carried TCRB CDR3s that were moderately but significantly shorter. Junctions at VDJ sites from type 1 diabetes patients had fewer insertions and more deletions.

The specimen sequenced was naive CD4+ T cells from blood. V and J are TRBV2 and TRBJ2-5, with D possibly TRBD2 on 6 matching bases. This TCR came from a woman younger than 30 with type 1 diabetes. In DNA form, the CDR3 reads TGTGCCAGCAGTGTTGCGGGGGAGACCCAGTACTTC. Encoded protein: CASSVAGETQYF.